This TCR beta chain was recovered during a study of T cell changes during pregnancy in multiple sclerosis. Sequenced by immunoSEQ multiplex PCR; TCRdb stores in-frame clones only, minus some. This table holds 55,000 to 70,000 clones, around 89% found once. The V end was cut by 2 bases, the J end by 1 base, with 11 bases between. Germline assignment: CDR1 MNHNS and CDR2 SASEGT. The CDR3 covers 15 residues. The sample in question was peripheral blood, obtained in the first trimester of pregnancy. The chain is built from TRBV6-1 and TRBJ1-1; D is unresolved. The TCR was taken from a female donor with multiple sclerosis, enrolled in a pregnancy study. The CDR3 coding sequence is TGTGCCAGCAGTGAATTATGGCGAGGGAACACTGAAGCTTTCTTT. It codes for CASSELWRGNTEAFF.